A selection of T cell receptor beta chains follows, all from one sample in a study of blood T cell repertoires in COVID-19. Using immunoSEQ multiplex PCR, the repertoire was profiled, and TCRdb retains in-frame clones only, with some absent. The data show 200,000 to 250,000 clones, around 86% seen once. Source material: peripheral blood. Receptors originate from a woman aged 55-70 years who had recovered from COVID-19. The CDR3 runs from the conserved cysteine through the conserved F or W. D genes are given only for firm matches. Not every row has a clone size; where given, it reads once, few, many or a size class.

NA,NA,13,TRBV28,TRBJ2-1,CASSLSVYNEQFF,TGTGCCAGCAGTTTATCAGTCTACAATGAGCAGTTCTTC
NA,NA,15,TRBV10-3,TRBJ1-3,CATIRDTDSGNTIYF,TGTGCCACAATTCGGGACACCGACTCTGGAAACACCATATATTTT
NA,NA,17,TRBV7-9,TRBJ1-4,CASSLASGAHPREKLFF,TGTGCCAGCAGCTTAGCTTCTGGGGCGCATCCTCGCGAAAAACTGTTTTTT
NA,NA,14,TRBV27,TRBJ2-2,CASRVQGVHRELFF,TGTGCCAGCAGAGTCCAAGGGGTACACCGGGAGCTGTTTTTT
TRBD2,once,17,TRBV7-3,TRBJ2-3,CASSLSPGLAGADTQYF,TGTGCCAGCAGCTTAAGCCCGGGACTAGCGGGGGCAGATACGCAGTATTTT
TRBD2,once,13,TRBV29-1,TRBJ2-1,CSVEEGGVNEQFF,TGCAGCGTTGAAGAGGGGGGGGTCAATGAGCAGTTCTTC
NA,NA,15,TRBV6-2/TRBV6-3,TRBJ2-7,CASSYSQRSSYEQYF,TGTGCCAGCAGTTACTCGCAACGGTCTTCCTACGAGCAGTACTTC
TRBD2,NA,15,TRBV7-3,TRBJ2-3,CASSPGTTPTDTQYF,TGTGCCAGCAGCCCCGGGACTACACCCACAGATACGCAGTATTTT
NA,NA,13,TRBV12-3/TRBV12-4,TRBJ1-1,CASSPRGGTEAFF,TGTGCCAGCAGTCCTCGGGGGGGAACTGAAGCTTTCTTT
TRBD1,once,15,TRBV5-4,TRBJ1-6,CASEERGRENSPLHF,TGTGCCAGCGAGGAAAGGGGGCGCGAGAATTCACCCCTCCACTTT
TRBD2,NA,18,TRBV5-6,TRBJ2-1,CASSLDRLAGGLYNEQFF,TGTGCCAGCAGCTTGGATCGGCTAGCGGGGGGGCTTTACAATGAGCAGTTCTTC
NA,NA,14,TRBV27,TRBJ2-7,CASSSSGNPYEQYF,TGTGCCAGCAGTTCCTCCGGGAACCCTTACGAGCAGTACTTC